This entry lists 30 T cell receptor beta chains sequenced from one sample in a study of identifying expanded T cells in peripheral blood. Sequencing was performed with immunoSEQ multiplex PCR; in TCRdb, only in-frame clones are kept and a portion is missing. The sample yields approximately 100,000 clones, 85% to 90% seen once. Sequencing was carried out using blood. All receptors derive from a person aged 18 to 75 in good health.

V usage is TRBV7-9 and J usage is TRBJ2-3, with 13 bases aligning to TRBD2. Germline CDR1 reads SEHNR; CDR2 reads FQNEAQ (reference sequence). The CDR3 spans 14 residues. V was pared by 1 base and J by 10 bases, with 2 bases of the junction left unmatched. CDR3 loop: CASSLVTSGGPQYF. As DNA, the CDR3 is TGTGCCAGCAGCTTAGTGACTAGCGGGGGGCCGCAGTATTTT.

The V gene is TRBV5-4, the J gene TRBJ2-7; no clear D. The germline V gene has CDR1 SGHNT and CDR2 YYREEE (reference sequence). This CDR3 contains 15 residues. The ends were cut back, 4 bases at V and 5 bases at J, with 19 bases in the middle. The chain's CDR3 is CASSPSPASPHEQYF. Written as DNA, the CDR3 is TGTGCCAGCAGCCCATCTCCCGCTTCTCCACACGAGCAGTACTTC.

The J gene is TRBJ1-2, the V gene TRBV5-6, with a weak D call TRBD1 (6 bases). This CDR3 has 13 residues. The V end lost 4 bases, the J end lost 7 bases, and 14 bases lay between the germline ends. In germline, CDR1 is SGHDT, CDR2 YYEEEE. The CDR3 DNA follows: TGTGCCAGCAGCATAACAGGGAGGGGTGGCTACACCTTC. This sequence encodes CASSITGRGGYTF.

V is TRBV7-9 and J is TRBJ1-1; D unclear. The CDR3 sequence is 17 residues long. Germline CDR1 SEHNR, CDR2 FQNEAQ (reference sequence). With 4 bases removed from V and 4 bases from J, the gap between germline ends came to 22 bases. CDR3 in amino acids: CASSSLWTELVGTEAFF. CDR3 coding DNA: TGTGCCAGCAGCTCCCTATGGACGGAGTTGGTCGGCACTGAAGCTTTCTTT.

Here the CDR3 reads CASRDRGRADTQYF. In nucleotides, the CDR3 is TGTGCCAGCAGGGACAGGGGACGGGCAGATACGCAGTATTTT. V usage is TRBV6-6 and J usage is TRBJ2-3; 9 nucleotides line up with TRBD1. V trimming: 6 bases; J trimming: 4 bases; junction bases outside the gene matches: 5. The CDR3 totals 14 residues. CDR1 and CDR2 from the germline V gene are MNHNY and SVGAGI (reference sequence).

The chain carries TRBV28 and TRBJ1-2; D unresolved. CDR1 is MDHEN, CDR2 SYDVKM, per germline. Trimming took 6 bases from V and 2 from J, leaving 7 bases between them. The CDR3 length is 12 residues. The CDR3: CASRYGNYGYTF. The CDR3 nucleotides read TGTGCCAGCAGGTACGGAAACTATGGCTACACCTTC.

This clone was picked up a small number of times. This chain joins TRBV18 and TRBJ2-7; D possibly corresponds to TRBD2 (5 bases). The germline V and J ends were trimmed by 3 bases and 7 bases, with 13 bases remaining between them. This CDR3 is 13 amino acids long. Germline V gene lookup returns CDR1 KGHSH and CDR2 LQKENI. As DNA, the CDR3 is TGTGCCAGCTCACCGGTTCTGGGGAGTGAGCAGTACTTC. Protein sequence: CASSPVLGSEQYF.

The chain links TRBV11-2 to TRBJ2-5; 9 nucleotides align to TRBD2. CDR3 size: 16 residues. The V and J ends lost 0 bases and 4 bases, in that order; junction bases with no gene match: 6. From germline, CDR1 is SGHAT and CDR2 FQNNGV. CDR3 coding DNA: TGTGCCAGCAGCTTAGAAGGGCGGGGGGGCCGAGAGACCCAGTACTTC. Amino acid sequence: CASSLEGRGGRETQYF.

This clone was seen only once. Other nucleotide sequences from this sample produce the same CDR3. The V gene is TRBV20-1, the J gene TRBJ2-5; D gene ambiguous. CDR1 is DFQATT, CDR2 SNEGSKA, per germline (reference sequence). The V and J ends lost 3 bases and 5 bases respectively, with 4 bases between them. CDR3 length: 10 residues. The CDR3 nucleotides are TGCAGTGCTAGCCAGGAGACCCAGTACTTC. Translating it yields CSASQETQYF.

This clone has a single count. CDR3 sequence (DNA): TGTGCCAGCACTCCCTGGGACAGGGGGCTCTATGGCTACACCTTC. This encodes CASTPWDRGLYGYTF. The chain combines TRBV6-5 with TRBJ1-2, with 12 bases identical to TRBD1. J lost 4 bases, V lost 7 bases, and 7 bases had no gene match. The length of the CDR3 is 15 residues. Germline CDR1 reads MNHEY; CDR2 reads SVGAGI.

This clone was seen a single time. The chain is built from TRBV11-2 and TRBJ2-3; TRBD2 matches 13 bases. Unmatched junction bases numbered 7, after V lost 1 base and J lost 3 bases. Germline loops: CDR1 SGHAT, CDR2 FQNNGV. CDR3 size: 18 residues. The CDR3 spells CASSLGLAGGTRTDTQYF. In nucleotides, the CDR3 is TGTGCCAGCAGCTTAGGACTAGCGGGGGGAACTCGGACAGATACGCAGTATTTT.

The chain joins TRBV28 to TRBJ2-5; perhaps TRBD2 as D (5 bases). Trimming pared 3 bases from V and 3 bases from J, leaving 17 bases between. This CDR3 spans 16 amino acids. Germline values: CDR1 MDHEN, CDR2 SYDVKM. The CDR3 nucleotides are TGTGCCAGCAGTTTCTCTCAGAGCGGTCTGAAAGAGACCCAGTACTTC. Translating gives CASSFSQSGLKETQYF.

V and J are TRBV5-1 and TRBJ2-5, with 7 bases that match TRBD1. V lost 4 bases and J lost 5; bases outside the gene matches: 8. This CDR3 spans 14 amino acids. Germline CDR1 is SGHRS and CDR2 is YFSETQ. This chain's CDR3 is CASSGGTTGETQYF. For the CDR3, the DNA is TGCGCCAGCAGCGGAGGAACGACAGGGGAGACCCAGTACTTC. The variable domain in full, with the rest retrieved from reference TRBV5-1 and TRBJ2-5, is KAGVTQTPRYLIKTRGQQVTLSCSPISGHRSVSWYQQTPGQGLQFLFEYFSETQRNKGNFPGRFSGRQFSNSRSEMNVSTLELGDSALYLCASSGGTTGETQYFGPGTRLLVL.

This clone was seen only a few times. The genes are TRBV19 and TRBJ1-1; 7 bases are a match to TRBD1. Germline CDR1 and CDR2: LNHDA and SQIVND (reference sequence). Losses at the gene ends were 9 bases for V and 5 bases for J; bases not matched to a gene: 6. The CDR3 is made up of 12 amino acids. CDR3 amino acids: CASLRGSTEAFF. The CDR3 bases are TGTGCCAGCCTCAGGGGGAGTACTGAAGCTTTCTTT.

This clone came up once. The junction differs from germline at one of its ends, possibly a read error. This sequence joins TRBV4-3 and TRBJ1-6; D uncertain. The length of the CDR3 is 17 residues. Germline values: CDR1 LGHNA, CDR2 YSLEER. The CDR3 is CASSQDGNDGYTSPLHF. The CDR3 DNA reads TGCGCCAGCAGCCAAGATGGAAACGACGGGTATACTTCACCCCTCCACTTT.

This clone was seen a handful of times. The chain uses TRBV28 and TRBJ2-5; D possibly corresponds to TRBD2 (7 bases). The length of the CDR3 is 15 residues. V was cut by 6 bases and J by 5 bases, with 19 bases left in between. CDR1 MDHEN and CDR2 SYDVKM come from the germline V gene. The DNA for the CDR3 is TGTGCCAGCAGGACTAGCACGCCCCAGGGGGAGACCCAGTACTTC. Amino acid sequence: CASRTSTPQGETQYF. The whole variable domain, remainder taken from reference TRBV28 and TRBJ2-5, is DVKVTQSSRYLVKRTGEKVFLECVQDMDHENMFWYRQDPGLGLRLIYFSYDVKMKEKGDIPEGYSVSREKKERFSLILESASTNQTSMYLCASRTSTPQGETQYFGPGTRLLVL.

The V and J genes are TRBV28 and TRBJ1-2; no firm D call. The germline V gene has CDR1 MDHEN and CDR2 SYDVKM. V was cut by 6 bases and J by 3 bases, with 14 bases left in between. The CDR3 is made up of 14 amino acids. The CDR3 coding sequence is TGTGCCAGCAGCCGATCATCAGGCTACTATGGCTACACCTTC. This encodes CASSRSSGYYGYTF.

The chain combines TRBV18 with TRBJ2-7; no clear D. The germline CDR1 and CDR2 sequences are KGHSH and LQKENI. The CDR3 is 11 residues long. V lost 5 bases and J lost 2, with 4 bases in between. CDR3 amino acids: CASSGTYEQYF. Written as DNA, the CDR3 is TGTGCCAGCTCAGGAACCTACGAGCAGTACTTC. The full variable domain, completed using reference TRBV18 and TRBJ2-7, is NAGVMQNPRHLVRRRGQEARLRCSPMKGHSHVYWYRQLPEEGLKFMVYLQKENIIDESGMPKERFSAEFPKEGPSILRIQQVVRGDSAAYFCASSGTYEQYFGPGTRLTVT.

The chain combines TRBV28 with TRBJ2-1; 9 nucleotides align to TRBD2. Germline CDR1 MDHEN, CDR2 SYDVKM. V gave up 4 bases and J gave up 5 bases; unmatched junction bases: 6. The CDR3 has 15 amino acids. CDR3 amino acids: CASSSPSGGHNEQFF. CDR3 sequence (DNA): TGTGCCAGCAGTTCCCCAAGCGGGGGGCACAATGAGCAGTTCTTC.

V and J are TRBV18 and TRBJ2-3, with D tentatively TRBD1 (5 bases). This CDR3 contains 15 residues. Germline V gives CDR1 KGHSH, CDR2 LQKENI. V was shortened by 1 base and J by 2 bases, with 10 bases between the two germline ends. The CDR3 DNA is TGTGCCAGCTCACCACGGGGCAGAAACACAGATACGCAGTATTTT. Translated: CASSPRGRNTDTQYF.

This chain uses TRBV29-1 with TRBJ2-5, with TRBD1 as a possible D gene (5 bases). V lost 4 bases to trimming and J lost 5 bases, with 11 bases between them. Germline CDR1 reads SQVTM; CDR2 reads ANQGSEA. This CDR3 spans 12 amino acids. The CDR3 DNA sequence: TGCAGCGTTGCCAGGGCTGCGGAGACCCAGTACTTC. Encoded protein: CSVARAAETQYF.

The CDR3: CASSPRVGQGASEQYF. DNA of the CDR3: TGTGCCAGCTCACCACGGGTTGGTCAGGGGGCTTCCGAGCAGTACTTC. The chain carries TRBV18 and TRBJ2-7; TRBD1 agrees at 8 bases. This CDR3 region has 16 residues. CDR1 KGHSH and CDR2 LQKENI come from the germline V gene. The V segment lost 1 base and the J segment 6 bases; nucleotides outside the gene matches: 11.

The chain links TRBV9 to TRBJ2-7, with a possible D match to TRBD1 (6 bases). V was clipped by 3 bases and J by 2 bases, with 12 bases between them. Germline assignment: CDR1 SGDLS and CDR2 YYNGEE. CDR3 length: 14 residues. CDR3 sequence (DNA): TGTGCCAGCAGCGGGGTTGGGGGCCCCTACGAGCAGTACTTC. This gives the protein CASSGVGGPYEQYF.

The chain couples TRBV28 to TRBJ1-1; D not resolved. The CDR3 is 12 residues long. Germline lookup yields CDR1 MDHEN and CDR2 SYDVKM. With 5 bases removed from V and 7 bases from J, the gap between germline ends came to 11 bases. The CDR3 loop reads CASSPLINEAFF. The DNA for the CDR3 is TGTGCCAGCAGTCCACTCATAAATGAAGCTTTCTTT.

This clone was observed once. The sample contains more than one DNA sequence encoding this CDR3. V gene TRBV28 combines with J gene TRBJ2-4; D may correspond to TRBD1 or TRBD2 (5 bases each). Germline CDR1 MDHEN, CDR2 SYDVKM. This CDR3 is built from 14 residues. The V and J ends lost 5 bases and 6 bases respectively, with 14 bases between them. DNA for the CDR3: TGTGCCAGCAGTCCACCAGGTGGGGGAAACATTCAGTACTTC. Translation gives CASSPPGGGNIQYF.

J is TRBJ2-7 and V is TRBV7-2; unclear D gene. This CDR3 spans 16 amino acids. CDR1 is SGHTA and CDR2 is FQGNSA in the germline V gene. V was pared by 1 base and J by 1 base, with 14 bases between. Here the CDR3 DNA reads TGTGCCAGCAGCTTAGGCGGCACTGCATCTTCCTACGAGCAGTACTTC. Translated: CASSLGGTASSYEQYF.

A few counts support this clone. The rearrangement uses TRBV18 and TRBJ2-1, with D possibly TRBD1 on 6 matching bases. CDR3 length: 16 amino acids. Trimming cost V 2 bases and J 2 bases, with 13 bases left between them. CDR1 and CDR2 (germline): KGHSH, LQKENI. The chain's CDR3 is CASSPYRTDPYNEQFF. Here the CDR3 DNA reads TGTGCCAGCTCACCATATCGGACAGATCCCTACAATGAGCAGTTCTTC.

Written as DNA, the CDR3 is TGTGCCAGCATGAAGGGTGGGCACGAGCAGTACTTC. Translation: CASMKGGHEQYF. This chain connects TRBV2 to TRBJ2-7; D ambiguous. This CDR3 has 12 amino acids. The germline gives CDR1 SNHLY, CDR2 FYNNEI. The V end lost 7 bases, the J end lost 5 bases, and 12 bases lay between the germline ends.

The chain carries TRBV5-6 and TRBJ1-1, with D uncertain. CDR1 and CDR2 (germline): SGHDT, YYEEEE. Trimming cost V 4 bases and J 1 base, with 5 bases left between them. There are 12 residues in the CDR3. This CDR3 reads CASSSRNTEAFF. CDR3 sequence (DNA): TGTGCCAGCAGCAGCAGGAACACTGAAGCTTTCTTT.

The genes are TRBV6-4 and TRBJ1-2; maybe TRBD1 (6 bases). CDR3 length: 14 amino acids. The germline V and J ends were trimmed by 6 bases and 7 bases, with 18 bases remaining between them. The germline gives CDR1 MRHNA, CDR2 SNTAGT. In DNA, the CDR3 is TGTGCCAGCAGCACCGAGGGGGGATCAAGTGGCTACACCTTC. As protein: CASSTEGGSSGYTF.